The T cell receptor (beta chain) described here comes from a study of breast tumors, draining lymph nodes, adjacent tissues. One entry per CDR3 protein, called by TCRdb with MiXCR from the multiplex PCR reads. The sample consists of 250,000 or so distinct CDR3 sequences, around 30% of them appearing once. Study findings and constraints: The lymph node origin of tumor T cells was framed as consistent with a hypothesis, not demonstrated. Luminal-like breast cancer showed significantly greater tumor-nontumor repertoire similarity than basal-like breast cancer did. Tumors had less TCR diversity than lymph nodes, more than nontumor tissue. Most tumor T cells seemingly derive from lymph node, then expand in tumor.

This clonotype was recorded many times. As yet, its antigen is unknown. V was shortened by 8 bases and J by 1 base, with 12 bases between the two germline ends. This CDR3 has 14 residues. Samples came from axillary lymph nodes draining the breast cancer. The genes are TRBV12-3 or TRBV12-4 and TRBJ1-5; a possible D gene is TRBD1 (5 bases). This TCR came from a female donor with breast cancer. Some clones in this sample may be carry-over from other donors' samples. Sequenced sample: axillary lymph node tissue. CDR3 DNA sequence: TGTGCCAGCGGCCAGGGAGGCAGCAATCAGCCCCAGCATTTT. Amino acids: CASGQGGSNQPQHF.